The 28 T cell receptor beta chains listed next were all sequenced from one sample in a study of molecular identifiers for immune sequencing clone quantification. TCRdb re-called the PCR reads through MiXCR, storing one row per CDR3 protein. The sample lists some 320,000 distinct CDR3 sequences, 24% occurring once. The sequencing sample was made of naive CD8+ T cells from blood, with Jurkat cell RNA spiked in. The subset denotes: FACS-sorted CD8+CD4-CCR7+CD45RA+ naive T cells. The receptors stem from a human donor in good health. Some libraries in this study had Jurkat cell RNA spiked in.

This chain joins TRBV7-9 and TRBJ2-1; TRBD1 aligns across 8 bases. The germline V gene has CDR1 SEHNR and CDR2 FQNEAQ (reference sequence). The CDR3 spans 16 residues. The V and J ends lost 5 bases and 2 bases, in that order; junction bases with no gene match: 8. CDR3 bases: TGTGCCAGCAGCCCGAGGGGGACAGGTACCTACAATGAGCAGTTCTTC. It translates to CASSPRGTGTYNEQFF.

The chain carries TRBV27 and TRBJ2-1, with D possibly being TRBD1 (6 bases). Germline assignment: CDR1 MNHEY and CDR2 SMNVEV (reference sequence). The CDR3 extends over 16 amino acids. Between the trimmed V and J ends, which lost 4 bases and 10 bases, there was a span of 23 bases. The DNA of the CDR3 is TGTGCCAGCAGTTATCTGGGGGCCCCTCAGGAAGGGGAGCAGTTCTTC. It codes for CASSYLGAPQEGEQFF.

The V call is TRBV29-1, the J call TRBJ2-2, with D possibly matching TRBD1 (6 bases). The length of the CDR3 is 14 residues. Trimming shortened V by 2 bases and J by 7 bases, and 14 bases separated the two germline ends. From germline, CDR1 is SQVTM and CDR2 ANQGSEA. CDR3 in DNA: TGCAGCGTTGAAAGGGGGTCGGGCATCGGGGAGCTGTTTTTT. Translated, it gives CSVERGSGIGELFF.

The chain carries TRBV11-3 and TRBJ2-7; D is possibly TRBD1 (6 bases). Germline loops: CDR1 SGHNT, CDR2 YENEEA. The CDR3 has 15 amino acids. V was pared by 4 bases and J by 3 bases, with 16 bases between. The CDR3 sequence: CASSSSDSQGYEQYF. For the CDR3, the DNA is TGTGCCAGCAGCTCATCGGACAGTCAGGGCTACGAGCAGTACTTC.

Regarding this clonotype: A read error may be the cause here, since a much bigger clone is one base away. Here the CDR3 reads CAGSLGRSTSDTQYF. For the CDR3, the DNA is TGTGCCGGCAGCTTGGGGCGTAGTACATCAGATACGCAGTATTTT. This chain joins TRBV5-6 and TRBJ2-3; D is possibly TRBD1 (5 bases). Germline lookup yields CDR1 SGHDT and CDR2 YYEEEE. CDR3 length equals 15 residues. Variable domain in full (rest from reference TRBV5-6 and TRBJ2-3): DAGVTQSPTHLIKTRGQQVTLRCSPKSGHDTVSWYQQALGQGPQFIFQYYEEEERQRGNFPDRFSGHQFPNYSSELNVNALLLGDSALYLCAGSLGRSTSDTQYFGPGTRLTVL.

The chain joins TRBV27 to TRBJ1-5; D is ambiguous. V dropped 7 bases and J dropped 6 bases, with 16 bases sitting between them. This CDR3 spans 14 amino acids. CDR1 is MNHEY and CDR2 is SMNVEV in the germline V gene (reference sequence). The CDR3 loop reads CASKVGSRGQPQHF. The CDR3, as DNA: TGTGCCAGCAAGGTGGGGTCGCGGGGTCAGCCCCAGCATTTT.

This clonotype was detected only a few times. An end of the junction differs from the germline gene, which may be a read error. The V call is TRBV4-1, the J call TRBJ2-2; tentatively, D is TRBD1 or TRBD2 (5 bases each). The CDR3 runs to 16 residues. Looked up from germline, CDR1 is MGHRA and CDR2 is YSYEKL. DNA of the CDR3: TGCGCCAGCAGCCAAGATGTCTTAGGGGCGGCCGGGGAGTTGTTTTTT. It specifies CASSQDVLGAAGELFF.

This chain connects TRBV12-3 or TRBV12-4 to TRBJ2-7, with 9 bases fitting TRBD1. V was pared by 3 bases and J by 7 bases, with 7 bases of the junction left unmatched. The CDR3 is 14 amino acids. The CDR3, as DNA: TGTGCCAGCAGTTTCGGACAGGGGAATAGGGAGCAGTACTTC. Its translation: CASSFGQGNREQYF.

The CDR3 DNA reads as TGTGCCAGCAGCTTAGATGGGACAGATAATTCACCCCTCCACTTT. It codes for CASSLDGTDNSPLHF. This sequence joins TRBV9 and TRBJ1-6; 7 positions match TRBD1. The CDR3 extends over 15 amino acids. Trimming cost V 4 bases and J 5 bases; bases outside gene matches: 6. CDR1 and CDR2 (germline): SGDLS, YYNGEE.

Many counts were recorded for this clonotype. The gene calls are TRBV7-9 and TRBJ1-5, with TRBD1 as a possible D gene (5 bases). The germline gives CDR1 SEHNR, CDR2 FQNEAQ (reference sequence). CDR3 length: 14 amino acids. Trimming pared 5 bases from V and 9 bases from J, leaving 17 bases between. DNA for the CDR3: TGTGCCAGCAGCGATTTGACGGACATAGGGCCCCAGCATTTT. It specifies CASSDLTDIGPQHF.

This clonotype was seen only a few times. The gene calls are TRBV4-1 and TRBJ2-7; D perhaps matches TRBD1 (5 bases). The CDR3 totals 14 residues. In germline, CDR1 is MGHRA, CDR2 YSYEKL. The V gene lost 0 bases and the J gene lost 5 bases, with 11 bases spanning the gap. The CDR3 DNA follows: TGCGCCAGCAGCCAAGATAAAACAGGCAACGAGCAGTACTTC. Translated, it gives CASSQDKTGNEQYF.

Ten or more counts support this clonotype. This chain links TRBV7-8 with TRBJ1-1, with 9 bases matching TRBD1. The CDR3 totals 15 residues. CDR1 is SGHVS and CDR2 is FQNEAQ in the germline V gene. V dropped 5 bases and J dropped 4; count of bases not matched to a gene: 8. The DNA of the CDR3 is TGTGCCAGCAGCCCGAGACAGGGGGAGGGCACTGAAGCTTTCTTT. Encoded protein: CASSPRQGEGTEAFF.

In regard to this clonotype: One base away lies a much larger clone, so this may be a sequencing read error. The chain joins TRBV5-6 to TRBJ2-7, with TRBD2 matching over 7 bases. The CDR3 has 16 residues. Germline V CDR1 and CDR2: SGHDT, YYEEEE. This chain's CDR3 is CASSLVGLAETYKQYF. In DNA form, the CDR3 reads TGTGCCAGCAGCTTGGTTGGGCTAGCGGAAACCTACAAGCAGTACTTC.

This clonotype was counted many times. The rearrangement joins TRBV7-2 to TRBJ2-7; D assignment may be TRBD1 or TRBD2 (5 bases each). V dropped 4 bases and J dropped 0 bases, with 10 bases sitting between them. The CDR3 sequence is 14 residues long. Per germline, CDR1 SGHTA and CDR2 FQGNSA. The CDR3 DNA follows: TGTGCCAGCAGCTCGAGGGGACGCTCCTACGAGCAGTACTTC. It specifies CASSSRGRSYEQYF. The full variable domain, rest sourced from reference TRBV7-2 and TRBJ2-7, is GAGVSQSPSNKVTEKGKDVELRCDPISGHTALYWYRQSLGQGLEFLIYFQGNSAPDKSGLPSDRFSAERTGGSVSTLTIQRTQQEDSAVYLCASSSRGRSYEQYFGPGTRLTVT.

This clonotype occurred a few times. This chain joins TRBV21-1 and TRBJ1-5. TRBV21-1 is a recognized pseudogene. This CDR3 spans 16 amino acids. CDR3 region: CASSKVAGTSNQPQHF. Written as DNA, the CDR3 is TGTGCCAGCAGCAAAGTGGCAGGAACTTCCAATCAGCCCCAGCATTTT.

This clonotype was seen a few times. The chain combines TRBV3-1 with TRBJ2-3; D might be TRBD1 or TRBD2, each matching 5 bases. The CDR3 consists of 17 residues. Germline V gives CDR1 LGHDT, CDR2 YNNKEL (reference sequence). Trimming took off 5 bases at V and 4 bases at J, with 22 bases between the two ends. CDR3 in amino acids: CASSFDGARRGADTQYF. The CDR3 region has the DNA TGTGCCAGCAGCTTTGACGGGGCTCGACGAGGTGCAGATACGCAGTATTTT.

This clonotype was picked up many times. V usage is TRBV19 and J usage is TRBJ1-5; TRBD1 matches at 9 bases. The junction had 2 bases not matched to a gene; V was cut back by 4 bases and J by 1 base. Germline V gene sequence: CDR1 LNHDA, CDR2 SQIVND (reference sequence). This CDR3 region has 15 residues. The CDR3 nucleotides read TGTGCCAGTAGTACCGGGACAGGGAGCAATCAGCCCCAGCATTTT. This gives the protein CASSTGTGSNQPQHF.

Only a few counts were recorded for this clonotype. The chain couples TRBV10-2 to TRBJ1-1; D perhaps matches TRBD1 (6 bases). The CDR3 consists of 12 residues. Germline lookup yields CDR1 WSHSY and CDR2 SAAADI. Trimming pared 9 bases from V and 1 base from J, leaving 9 bases between. In DNA form, the CDR3 reads TGCGCCAGTCAACAGGGGAACACTGAAGCTTTCTTT. Translating it yields CASQQGNTEAFF.

This clonotype has a handful of counts. The chain is built from TRBV7-9 and TRBJ2-1; a possible D gene is TRBD2 (6 bases). The CDR3 consists of 15 residues. Trimming took off 1 base at V and 3 bases at J, with 10 bases between the two ends. The germline V gene has CDR1 SEHNR and CDR2 FQNEAQ (reference sequence). CDR3 DNA sequence: TGTGCCAGCAGCTTAGTGGACTACGTCTACAATGAGCAGTTCTTC. Its protein product is CASSLVDYVYNEQFF.

The chain recombines TRBV11-2 with TRBJ1-2; D might be TRBD1 (6 bases). The CDR3 has 13 residues. CDR1 SGHAT and CDR2 FQNNGV come from the germline V gene. V was pared by 4 bases and J by 4 bases, with 10 bases between. The CDR3 loop reads CASSSGGIYGYTF. The CDR3 nucleotides read TGTGCCAGCAGCTCCGGGGGCATCTATGGCTACACCTTC.

This clonotype has at least ten counts. The V gene is TRBV28, the J gene TRBJ2-3; possible D gene TRBD2, 5 bases. Germline V gene sequence: CDR1 MDHEN, CDR2 SYDVKM. V lost 1 base to trimming and J lost 1 base, with 9 bases between them. The CDR3 runs to 15 residues. CDR3 sequence reads: CASSLSVARTDTQYF. CDR3 DNA: TGTGCCAGCAGTTTATCGGTAGCGCGCACAGATACGCAGTATTTT.

This clonotype was picked up many times. This rearrangement joins TRBV6-1 to TRBJ2-1, with D possibly matching TRBD2 (5 bases). V lost 7 bases and J 4 bases, leaving 11 bases between the germline ends. The length of the CDR3 is 13 residues. The germline gives CDR1 MNHNS, CDR2 SASEGT. CDR3 amino acids: CASKDGMYNEQFF. CDR3 coding DNA: TGTGCCAGCAAGGACGGGATGTACAATGAGCAGTTCTTC.

The rearrangement links TRBV20-1 to TRBJ1-5; D gene ambiguous. CDR1 is DFQATT, CDR2 SNEGSKA, per germline (reference sequence). The V end lost 3 bases, the J end lost 0 bases, and 18 bases lay between the germline ends. The CDR3 covers 17 residues. The CDR3 loop reads CSASTGIMTNSNQPQHF. The CDR3 DNA sequence: TGCAGTGCTAGCACCGGGATAATGACCAATAGCAATCAGCCCCAGCATTTT.

The chain uses TRBV29-1 and TRBJ1-1; no reliable D call. V dropped 7 bases and J dropped 3 bases, with 18 bases sitting between them. Germline CDR1 and CDR2: SQVTM and ANQGSEA. The CDR3 spans 14 residues. The CDR3 coding sequence is TGCAGCGGTGAGGTGGCCCTTCTGGACACTGAAGCTTTCTTT. It yields the protein CSGEVALLDTEAFF.

Turning to this clonotype: Given a much more abundant clone one base away, this may be a read error. This likely comes from a read error, as the CDR3 has no conserved phenylalanine or tryptophan at its end. CDR3 region: CASSRGNQPQHI. The CDR3 coding sequence is TGTGCCAGCAGCCGAGGCAATCAGCCCCAGCATATT. This chain uses TRBV13 with TRBJ1-5; D call uncertain. Germline V CDR1 and CDR2: PRHDT, FYEKMQ (reference sequence). The CDR3 totals 12 residues. The V end lost 5 bases, the J end lost 2 bases, and 4 bases lay between the germline ends.

As regards this clonotype: One end of the junction varies from germline; a read error may be responsible. The rearrangement uses TRBV6-2 or TRBV6-3 and TRBJ2-4; 7 positions match TRBD1. There are 23 residues in the CDR3. The germline CDR1 and CDR2 sequences are MNHEY and SVGEGT. The CDR3 sequence is CASCYSTPGTETYSTLAKNIQYF. CDR3 nucleotide sequence: TGTGCCAGCTGTTACTCGACTCCCGGGACAGAGACATATAGTACCTTAGCCAAAAACATTCAGTACTTC.

This clonotype was seen ten or more times. V and J are TRBV7-6 and TRBJ2-3, with D maybe TRBD2 (6 bases). This CDR3 contains 13 residues. Per germline, CDR1 SGHVS and CDR2 FNYEAQ. V lost 8 bases and J lost 2, with 11 bases in between. The CDR3, as DNA: TGTGCCAGCTCGGGAGTGGCCACAGATACGCAGTATTTT. Translated: CASSGVATDTQYF. Full variable domain (missing parts from reference TRBV7-6 and TRBJ2-3): GAGVSQSPRYKVTKRGQDVALRCDPISGHVSLYWYRQALGQGPEFLTYFNYEAQQDKSGLPNDRFSAERPEGSISTLTIQRTEQRDSAMYRCASSGVATDTQYFGPGTRLTVL.

This clonotype was detected many times. The chain has TRBV2 and TRBJ1-1; 9 nucleotides agree with TRBD1. The CDR3 covers 15 residues. Germline CDR1 SNHLY, CDR2 FYNNEI. The V gene end was trimmed by 6 bases and the J gene end by 4 bases; junction bases not matched to a gene: 9. The CDR3 sequence is CASRDRGSAGTEAFF. CDR3 coding DNA: TGTGCCAGCAGGGACAGGGGCTCGGCGGGCACTGAAGCTTTCTTT.